Listed below are T cell receptor beta chains from one sample, sequenced in a study of OX40 agonist ivuxolimab in advanced cancers. The assay was immunoSEQ multiplex PCR, and TCRdb's table has in-frame clones only and misses some. The table shows under 70,000 clones, with 75% to 90% occurring only once. Material: CD4+ or CD8+ T cells sorted from blood, obtained in a trial of the OX40 agonist ivuxolimab. These receptors were collected from an adult with an advanced solid tumor such as melanoma, head and neck, liver or kidney cancer. Each CDR3 is given with its conserved first and last residue. D genes are given only for firm matches. Clone size is given for some rows only: seen once, a few or many times, or a class if the clone is expanded.

d_gene | abundance | j_gene | v_gene | CDR3nt | CDR3aa
TRBD1 | NA | TRBJ1-2 | TRBV5-6 | TGTGCCAGCAGCAAGGACAGGGCCTATGGCTACACCTTC | CASSKDRAYGYTF
TRBD2 | few | TRBJ2-2 | TRBV9 | TGTGCCAGCAGCGTAGGGCTAGCGGGAGAGGGCGGGGAGCTGTTTTTT | CASSVGLAGEGGELFF
TRBD2 | NA | TRBJ2-5 | TRBV2 | TGTGCCAGCAGTAAGGGGCTAGCGGGAGTCGGTGAGACCCAGTACTTC | CASSKGLAGVGETQYF
TRBD1 | NA | TRBJ2-5 | TRBV28 | TGTGCCAGCAGCCCACTGGGACAGGGGACGGAGACCCAGTACTTC | CASSPLGQGTETQYF
NA | few | TRBJ2-2 | TRBV25-1 | TGTGCCAGCAGTCCCGAAAGGGACTCCACCACCGGGGAGCTGTTTTTT | CASSPERDSTTGELFF
TRBD1 | NA | TRBJ1-5 | TRBV7-9 | TGTGCCAGCAGCCCACAGACAGGGGGAGATCAGCCCCAGCATTTT | CASSPQTGGDQPQHF
TRBD2 | NA | TRBJ2-5 | TRBV29-1 | TGCAGCGTTACCCCAACTAGCGGGGAGACCCAGTACTTC | CSVTPTSGETQYF
TRBD2 | NA | TRBJ2-1 | TRBV7-3 | TGTGCCAGCAGCTTAACCCTAGCGGCGGAGCAGTTCTTC | CASSLTLAAEQFF
TRBD2 | NA | TRBJ2-1 | TRBV11-2 | TGTGCCAGCAGCCCGTTAACCCTGGGACTAGCGGTCTGGGAGCAGTTCTTC | CASSPLTLGLAVWEQFF
NA | NA | TRBJ2-7 | TRBV6-9 | TGTGCCAGCAGTTATTACCGGAGGGAGCAGTACTTC | CASSYYRREQYF
NA | NA | TRBJ2-7 | TRBV18 | TGTGCCAGCTCACGTGGGGCAGCAACCTACGAGCAGTACTTC | CASSRGAATYEQYF
NA | NA | TRBJ2-3 | TRBV11-1 | TGTGCCAGCAGCCCAATGGCTCTCACAGATACGCAGTATTTT | CASSPMALTDTQYF
NA | NA | TRBJ2-7 | TRBV10-3 | TGTGCCATCAGTGGGGGTGTCAACCTTACCTACGAGCAGTACTTC | CAISGGVNLTYEQYF
NA | NA | TRBJ2-1 | TRBV10-3 | TGTGCCATCAGTGAGACCTCGACCGGGGGTGAGCAGTTCTTC | CAISETSTGGEQFF
TRBD1 | few | TRBJ2-7 | TRBV2 | TGTGCCAGCGGGACAGGGGGGCTTGGGTTAAACTACGAGCAGTACTTC | CASGTGGLGLNYEQYF
NA | NA | TRBJ1-1 | TRBV7-3 | TGTGCCAGCAGCTTGACAGGGAACACTGAAGCTTTCTTT | CASSLTGNTEAFF
NA | NA | TRBJ2-3 | TRBV19 | TGTGCCAGTAGTATCAGGGTGGGCACAGATACGCAGTATTTT | CASSIRVGTDTQYF
TRBD2 | NA | TRBJ2-2 | TRBV5-1 | TGCGCCAGCAGCCCTGGGACTAGCGGGAGGTCGGCCACCGGGGAGCTGTTTTTT | CASSPGTSGRSATGELFF
NA | once | TRBJ2-5 | TRBV6-5 | TGTGCCAGCAGTCCCAGACGTACGGGCCAAGAGACCCAGTACTTC | CASSPRRTGQETQYF
NA | NA | TRBJ1-5 | TRBV7-9 | TGTGCCAGCAGCAAAAAGACAGGTAATAGCAATCAGCCCCAGCATTTT | CASSKKTGNSNQPQHF
TRBD1 | NA | TRBJ1-3 | TRBV6-6 | TGTGCCAGCAGTTACCAAGGGACAGGTGGAAACACCATATATTTT | CASSYQGTGGNTIYF
NA | NA | TRBJ2-1 | TRBV4-1 | TGCGCCAGCAGCCAAGATCCGCGGGCCGATGCTTACAATGAGCAGTTCTTC | CASSQDPRADAYNEQFF
NA | NA | TRBJ2-7 | TRBV5-4 | TGTGCCAGCAGCAAGGGGGACTTCACCTACGAGCAGTACTTC | CASSKGDFTYEQYF
TRBD2 | NA | TRBJ2-2 | TRBV12-5 | TGTGCTAGTGGTTTGGTAACTGTGACGGGGGGTCGCAGGGAGCTGTTTTTT | CASGLVTVTGGRRELFF
TRBD2 | NA | TRBJ2-7 | TRBV5-4 | TGTGCCAGCAGCGAGGGGACTAGCGGGAGGGCAACCTACGAGCAGTACTTC | CASSEGTSGRATYEQYF
NA | NA | TRBJ1-5 | TRBV19 | TGTGCCAGTAGTCGGGCCCAGGGGATTGGCAATCAGCCCCAGCATTTT | CASSRAQGIGNQPQHF
TRBD1 | NA | TRBJ1-2 | TRBV6-1 | TGTGCCAGCTCCACCGGACAGGGTCACTATGGCTACACCTTC | CASSTGQGHYGYTF
NA | NA | TRBJ2-7 | TRBV28 | TGTGCCAGCAGTCCTCCTGGGGCGGGCGGCTCCTACGAGCAGTACTTC | CASSPPGAGGSYEQYF
TRBD1 | NA | TRBJ1-1 | TRBV29-1 | TGCAGCGTTATCGGACAGGGCCGGGGGACTGAAGCTTTCTTT | CSVIGQGRGTEAFF
NA | NA | TRBJ2-2 | TRBV7-2 | TGTGCCAGCAGCTTAGTCTCGAACACCGGGGAGCTGTTTTTT | CASSLVSNTGELFF
NA | NA | TRBJ2-7 | TRBV21-1 | TGTGCCAGCAGCAAATCCGGGACAGGGTACTACGAGCAGTACTTC | CASSKSGTGYYEQYF
TRBD2 | NA | TRBJ2-1 | TRBV5-5 | TGTGCCAGCAGCTTGAGGCTAGCGGTATACAATGAGCAGTTCTTC | CASSLRLAVYNEQFF
NA | NA | TRBJ2-7 | TRBV2 | TGTGCCAGCAGTGGGGTTCCGAGGGGCGAGCAGTACTTC | CASSGVPRGEQYF
NA | NA | TRBJ2-3 | TRBV18 | TGTGCTAGCTCACCACCTGGGGGGAGCACAGATACGCAGTATTTT | CASSPPGGSTDTQYF